Described below is a single T cell receptor beta chain sequence and its context. This specimen belongs to a study of CD8 T cells in Susac syndrome. Controls were drawn from healthy donors and were matched for age and sex. Negative isolation was used for CD8+ and CD4+ T cells, and FACS enrichment was applied to TEMRA cells. RNA, at about 0.45 to 1 ug, was reverse transcribed with random hexamers. It was immunoSEQ multiplex PCR that amplified TCR beta CDR3 across 54 Vbeta and 13 Jbeta. TCRdb analysed the immunoSEQ multiplex PCR reads with MiXCR anew, one entry per CDR3 protein. The sample has around 140,000 distinct CDR3 sequences, around 94% seen once. The sequenced sample was CD4+ T cells from PBMCs. The TCR was taken from a human donor in good health.

The CDR3 spells CSARRTGMGNQETQYF. The CDR3 nucleotides are TGCAGTGCTAGAAGAACAGGGATGGGCAATCAAGAGACCCAGTACTTC. The V call is TRBV20-1, the J call TRBJ2-5; the D gene is possibly TRBD1 (6 bases). Germline V gene data show CDR1 as DFQATT and CDR2 as SNEGSKA (reference sequence). This CDR3 contains 16 residues. V dropped 2 bases and J dropped 2 bases, with 18 bases sitting between them.